The 8 T cell receptor beta chains reported below all come from one sample, sequenced in a study of blood T cells in healthy people across ages. A second PCR, run for about 6 to 12 cycles, used a sample-barcoded 5' primer plus a J-beta primer mix. TCRdb used MiXCR to reprocess the 5' RACE reads, holding one entry per CDR3 protein. The sample has around 790,000 distinct CDR3 sequences, under 55% seen once. Sequencing used blood. All receptors come from a man aged 55 to 70 in good health.

V is TRBV27 and J is TRBJ1-2; D remains unclear. The CDR3 is 15 amino acids. The germline gives CDR1 MNHEY, CDR2 SMNVEV (reference sequence). V lost 2 bases and J lost 0, with 10 bases in between. The CDR3 sequence is CASSLGYGANYGYTF. CDR3 sequence (DNA): TGTGCCAGCAGTTTAGGGTACGGGGCTAACTATGGCTACACCTTC.

This sequence joins TRBV29-1 and TRBJ2-1; 10 bases line up with TRBD2. Germline lookup yields CDR1 SQVTM and CDR2 ANQGSEA. Losses at the gene ends were 3 bases for V and 9 bases for J; bases not matched to a gene: 5. The CDR3 contains 13 residues. CDR3 coding DNA: TGCAGCGTTGATAAGCGGGGGGGAGGTGAGCAGTTCTTC. It translates to CSVDKRGGGEQFF.

The chain joins TRBV28 to TRBJ2-7; perhaps TRBD2 as D (5 bases). Deletions cut 6 bases from V and 0 bases from J, with 12 bases between. The CDR3 extends over 14 amino acids. Looked up from germline, CDR1 is MDHEN and CDR2 is SYDVKM. CDR3 sequence (DNA): TGTGCCAGCAGAACTAGTGGGGTCTCCTACGAGCAGTACTTC. This translates into CASRTSGVSYEQYF. Full variable domain (outside the CDR3, taken from reference TRBV28 and TRBJ2-7): DVKVTQSSRYLVKRTGEKVFLECVQDMDHENMFWYRQDPGLGLRLIYFSYDVKMKEKGDIPEGYSVSREKKERFSLILESASTNQTSMYLCASRTSGVSYEQYFGPGTRLTVT.

The table lists this clonotype with many counts. The chain links TRBV18 to TRBJ2-1; D unclear. With 0 bases removed from V and 8 bases from J, the gap between germline ends came to 11 bases. CDR1 is KGHSH and CDR2 is LQKENI in the germline V gene. The CDR3 totals 14 residues. The CDR3, as DNA: TGTGCCAGCTCACCACCAAATGGCCGGGATGAGCAGTTCTTC. Protein product: CASSPPNGRDEQFF.

CDR3 region: CSARDWTANTGELFF. The CDR3 DNA follows: TGCAGTGCTAGAGATTGGACAGCGAACACCGGGGAGCTGTTTTTT. The gene calls are TRBV20-1 and TRBJ2-2; a weak D match, TRBD1 (6 bases). Trimming took off 0 bases at V and 0 bases at J, with 8 bases between the two ends. Germline V CDR1 and CDR2: DFQATT, SNEGSKA (reference sequence). The CDR3 loop spans 15 amino acids.

This clonotype was detected only a few times. This chain uses TRBV12-3 or TRBV12-4 with TRBJ2-4; D is uncertain. Trimming stripped 1 base from V and 13 bases from J, with 8 bases between. The length of the CDR3 is 11 residues. The CDR3 sequence: CASSLEGLQYF. CDR3 in DNA: TGTGCCAGCAGTTTAGAAGGTTTGCAGTACTTC.

The chain combines TRBV10-3 with TRBJ2-1; possibly TRBD1 or TRBD2 for D (5 bases each). Looked up from germline, CDR1 is ENHRY and CDR2 is SYGVKD. V dropped 6 bases and J dropped 6 bases, with 15 bases sitting between them. The CDR3 has 14 amino acids. The CDR3 is CAISRDPMANEQFF. The CDR3 DNA follows: TGTGCCATCAGCCGGGACCCCATGGCCAATGAGCAGTTCTTC.

The chain uses TRBV2 and TRBJ1-4; D gene unclear. Germline CDR1 is SNHLY and CDR2 is FYNNEI. This CDR3 contains 12 residues. Deletions cut 6 bases from V and 7 bases from J, with 9 bases between. The CDR3 DNA reads as TGTGCCAGCAGGCAGGCAGGTGAAAAACTGTTTTTT. Its translation is CASRQAGEKLFF.